Following are 30 T cell receptor beta chains from one sample sequenced in a study of blood T cell repertoires in COVID-19. Only in-frame clones appear in the TCRdb table, and some are missing; sequencing was by immunoSEQ multiplex PCR. The top ten clones hold approximately 12% of a sample with approximately 240,000 clones, nearly 90% of them seen once. Sequencing was carried out using peripheral blood. These receptors were obtained from a woman younger than 30 who had recovered from COVID-19.

This chain connects TRBV7-9 to TRBJ2-7; weak D call: TRBD2 (6 bases). V lost 0 bases and J 1 base, leaving 16 bases between the germline ends. This CDR3 spans 17 amino acids. In germline, CDR1 is SEHNR, CDR2 FQNEAQ (reference sequence). CDR3: CASSLADGGTRSYEQYF. The CDR3 DNA reads TGTGCCAGCAGCTTAGCGGATGGCGGGACTCGTTCCTACGAGCAGTACTTC.

This chain links TRBV13 with TRBJ2-2; TRBD2 is a possible D gene (5 bases). The CDR3 runs 16 residues. Germline values: CDR1 PRHDT, CDR2 FYEKMQ (reference sequence). V dropped 0 bases and J dropped 2 bases, with 10 bases sitting between them. CDR3 in amino acids: CASSLGAVLNTGELFF. In DNA, the CDR3 is TGTGCCAGCAGCTTAGGAGCGGTACTTAACACCGGGGAGCTGTTTTTT. The full variable domain, in which reference TRBV13 and TRBJ2-2 provide the parts outside the CDR3, is AAGVIQSPRHLIKEKRETATLKCYPIPRHDTVYWYQQGPGQDPQFLISFYEKMQSDKGSIPDRFSAQQFSDYHSELNMSSLELGDSALYFCASSLGAVLNTGELFFGEGSRLTVL.

This clone came up a few times. The chain recombines TRBV25-1 with TRBJ2-7; 7 nucleotides align to TRBD2. V was clipped by 6 bases and J by 9 bases; unmatched bases: 14. CDR1 MGHDK and CDR2 SYGVNS come from the germline V gene. The CDR3 has 14 residues. The CDR3 is CASRGVAGESAQYF. The CDR3 DNA follows: TGTGCCAGCAGGGGTGTCGCGGGAGAGTCGGCGCAGTACTTC.

The chain carries TRBV28 and TRBJ2-1; possible D gene TRBD2, 5 bases. This CDR3 comprises 16 residues. Germline CDR1 MDHEN, CDR2 SYDVKM. Trimming removed 4 bases from V and 2 bases from J, with 15 bases in between. The CDR3 DNA reads as TGTGCCAGCAGTTCACATACAAGGGAGACCTACAATGAGCAGTTCTTC. This sequence encodes CASSSHTRETYNEQFF.

The chain combines TRBV11-2 with TRBJ2-3, with 11 bases lining up with TRBD2. The CDR3 is made up of 16 amino acids. Looked up from germline, CDR1 is SGHAT and CDR2 is FQNNGV. V shed 3 bases, J shed 6 bases, and the junction held 8 bases outside the gene matches. The CDR3 DNA is TGTGCCAGCAGCTTCGGGACTAGCGGACTTAGGGATACGCAGTATTTT. Its protein is CASSFGTSGLRDTQYF.

The chain combines TRBV19 with TRBJ1-2; D may be TRBD1 (6 bases). Per the germline V gene, CDR1 is LNHDA and CDR2 is SQIVND (reference sequence). The CDR3 runs to 14 residues. Between the trimmed V and J ends, which lost 3 bases and 5 bases, there was a span of 13 bases. Here the CDR3 DNA reads TGTGCCAGTAGTATTCCTGGGGGCGCGTATGGCTACACCTTC. Protein: CASSIPGGAYGYTF.

The chain links TRBV2 to TRBJ2-4; D is unclear. CDR3 length equals 15 residues. Between the trimmed V and J ends, which lost 4 bases and 0 bases, there was a span of 10 bases. Germline V gives CDR1 SNHLY, CDR2 FYNNEI. The CDR3 region is CASSAGGLAKNIQYF. CDR3 nucleotides: TGTGCCAGCAGTGCCGGCGGCTTAGCCAAAAACATTCAGTACTTC.

The V gene is TRBV30, the J gene TRBJ2-7, with TRBD2 matching 7 bases. CDR3 size: 14 residues. V lost 2 bases, J lost 6 bases, and 10 bases stayed unmatched. Germline CDR1 and CDR2: GTSNPN and SVGIG (reference sequence). The CDR3 DNA reads TGTGCCTGGAGTATCGGCGGGAGCAGTCCCGAGCAGTACTTC. It specifies CAWSIGGSSPEQYF.

The V call is TRBV5-1, the J call TRBJ2-7, with 11 bases identical to TRBD2. After removal of 0 bases from V and 2 bases from J, the junction contained 1 base not matched to a gene. The CDR3 has 15 residues. Germline V lookup: CDR1 SGHRS, CDR2 YFSETQ. CDR3 sequence reads: CASSLVTSGTYEQYF. The CDR3 region has the DNA TGCGCCAGCAGCTTGGTGACTAGCGGGACCTACGAGCAGTACTTC. Full variable domain (remainder filled in from reference TRBV5-1 and TRBJ2-7): KAGVTQTPRYLIKTRGQQVTLSCSPISGHRSVSWYQQTPGQGLQFLFEYFSETQRNKGNFPGRFSGRQFSNSRSEMNVSTLELGDSALYLCASSLVTSGTYEQYFGPGTRLTVT.

This chain's CDR3 is CASRGLVQANYGYTF. The CDR3 coding sequence is TGTGCCAGCCGGGGTTTAGTACAAGCTAACTATGGCTACACCTTC. This chain links TRBV6-5 with TRBJ1-2, with D hard to call. The CDR3 loop spans 15 amino acids. The germline CDR1 and CDR2 sequences are MNHEY and SVGAGI. The V end was cut by 8 bases, the J end by 0 bases, with 16 bases between.

As DNA, the CDR3 is TGTGCCAGCAGCTTAGCGGCTCAGGGGCTACGTGAAGCTTTCTTT. As protein: CASSLAAQGLREAFF. The J gene is TRBJ1-1, the V gene TRBV7-2; D is possibly TRBD1 (6 bases). V gave up 0 bases and J gave up 7 bases, with 15 bases separating them. CDR3 length: 15 residues. CDR1 and CDR2 from the germline V gene are SGHTA and FQGNSA.

The V and J genes are TRBV6-1 and TRBJ2-5; D might be TRBD2 (6 bases). Trimming removed 2 bases at V and 4 bases at J, with 11 bases between. This CDR3 has 14 residues. Looked up from germline, CDR1 is MNHNS and CDR2 is SASEGT. CDR3 sequence reads: CASSEILGGETQYF. The CDR3 DNA reads as TGTGCCAGCAGTGAAATATTGGGGGGAGAGACCCAGTACTTC.

The chain is built from TRBV11-2 and TRBJ2-7; unclear D gene. V lost 1 base and J 1 base, leaving 11 bases between the germline ends. This CDR3 contains 15 residues. CDR1 and CDR2 (germline): SGHAT, FQNNGV. The CDR3 is CASSLVYLESYEQYF. The CDR3, as DNA: TGTGCCAGCAGCTTAGTTTATCTGGAGTCCTACGAGCAGTACTTC. The full variable domain, completed using reference TRBV11-2 and TRBJ2-7, is EAGVAQSPRYKIIEKRQSVAFWCNPISGHATLYWYQQILGQGPKLLIQFQNNGVVDDSQLPKDRFSAERLKGVDSTLKIQPAKLEDSAVYLCASSLVYLESYEQYFGPGTRLTVT.

The genes are TRBV18 and TRBJ1-4, with D unresolved. With 3 bases removed from V and 4 bases from J, the gap between germline ends came to 6 bases. This CDR3 has 13 amino acids. Germline-derived CDR1 and CDR2 are KGHSH and LQKENI. The CDR3 DNA reads as TGTGCCAGCTCACCCCTACTTAATGAAAAACTGTTTTTT. Its protein product is CASSPLLNEKLFF.

This rearrangement joins TRBV29-1 to TRBJ2-4; no reliable D call. Germline loops: CDR1 SQVTM, CDR2 ANQGSEA. This CDR3 spans 12 amino acids. V shed 7 bases and J shed 1 base, with 8 bases lying between them. For the CDR3, the DNA is TGCAGCGGTACCGGGGCCAAAAACATTCAGTACTTC. Protein product: CSGTGAKNIQYF. The whole variable domain, filled in from reference TRBV29-1 and TRBJ2-4, reads SAVISQKPSRDICQRGTSLTIQCQVDSQVTMMFWYRQQPGQSLTLIATANQGSEATYESGFVIDKFPISRPNLTFSTLTVSNMSPEDSSIYLCSGTGAKNIQYFGAGTRLSVL.

V gene TRBV7-9 combines with J gene TRBJ1-6; D not certain. This CDR3 is 13 amino acids long. Trimming left V 3 bases short and J 7 bases short, with 7 bases between. Germline V CDR1 and CDR2: SEHNR, FQNEAQ (reference sequence). Here the CDR3 reads CASSFEGNSPLHF. The CDR3 nucleotides read TGTGCCAGCAGCTTCGAGGGAAATTCACCCCTCCACTTT. Supplemented by reference TRBV7-9 and TRBJ1-6, the full variable domain reads DTGVSQNPRHKITKRGQNVTFRCDPISEHNRLYWYRQTLGQGPEFLTYFQNEAQLEKSRLLSDRFSAERPKGSFSTLEIQRTEQGDSAMYLCASSFEGNSPLHFGNGTRLTVT.

This chain uses TRBV19 with TRBJ1-1; 8 positions match TRBD1. Trimming removed 3 bases from V and 0 bases from J; junction bases left unmatched: 3. The germline V gene encodes CDR1 LNHDA and CDR2 SQIVND (reference sequence). The CDR3 covers 15 residues. The CDR3 region has the DNA TGTGCCAGTAGTATGGGACAGGCGATGAACACTGAAGCTTTCTTT. Its protein is CASSMGQAMNTEAFF. Full variable domain (missing parts from reference TRBV19 and TRBJ1-1): DGGITQSPKYLFRKEGQNVTLSCEQNLNHDAMYWYRQDPGQGLRLIYYSQIVNDFQKGDIAEGYSVSREKKESFPLTVTSAQKNPTAFYLCASSMGQAMNTEAFFGQGTRLTVV.

The chain joins TRBV7-9 to TRBJ2-5, with TRBD1 identical over 11 bases. Looked up from germline, CDR1 is SEHNR and CDR2 is FQNEAQ (reference sequence). Germline trimming cut 4 bases from V and 4 bases from J; bases unmatched to any gene: 8. This CDR3 has 16 residues. In DNA, the CDR3 is TGTGCCAGCAGCTCCTGGACAGGGGGCGTTGGAGAGACCCAGTACTTC. As protein: CASSSWTGGVGETQYF.

This clone was detected a few times. V gene TRBV24-1 combines with J gene TRBJ2-3; weak D call: TRBD2 (5 bases). The CDR3 loop spans 14 amino acids. The germline V gene has CDR1 KGHDR and CDR2 SFDVKD. V was clipped by 5 bases and J by 0 bases, with 8 bases between them. CDR3 nucleotide sequence: TGTGCCACCAGTGCTAGCAAAAGCACAGATACGCAGTATTTT. This encodes CATSASKSTDTQYF.

The table lists this clone with a count of one. CDR3 residues: CASSHRDRASYEQYF. DNA of the CDR3: TGTGCCAGTAGTCACCGGGACAGGGCTTCCTACGAGCAGTACTTC. This chain links TRBV19 with TRBJ2-7, with 9 bases matching TRBD1. This CDR3 comprises 15 residues. The germline V gene encodes CDR1 LNHDA and CDR2 SQIVND (reference sequence). V lost 5 bases to trimming and J lost 1 base; unmatched junction nucleotides: 6.

This clone is medium-sized within its sample. This chain uses TRBV5-1 with TRBJ1-2; 8 bases are shared with TRBD1. This CDR3 has 16 amino acids. Losses at the gene ends were 0 bases for V and 5 bases for J; bases not matched to a gene: 9. The germline gives CDR1 SGHRS, CDR2 YFSETQ. The CDR3 loop is CASSLGGQARVYGYTF. As DNA, the CDR3 is TGCGCCAGCAGCTTGGGGGGACAGGCTCGAGTTTATGGCTACACCTTC.

This clone occurred once. The CDR3 reads CASSGGRVAGRSYNEQFF. CDR3 coding DNA: TGCGCCAGCAGCGGAGGGAGGGTAGCGGGACGCTCCTACAATGAGCAGTTCTTC. The chain joins TRBV5-1 to TRBJ2-1; TRBD2 aligns across 8 bases. V shed 4 bases, J shed 0 bases, and the junction held 12 bases outside the gene matches. The CDR3 covers 18 residues. In germline, CDR1 is SGHRS, CDR2 YFSETQ.

The chain employs TRBV5-6 and TRBJ2-7; 8 bases match TRBD1. Germline-derived CDR1 and CDR2 are SGHDT and YYEEEE. V lost 1 base, J lost 4 bases, and 4 bases stayed unmatched. This CDR3 comprises 14 residues. Written as DNA, the CDR3 is TGTGCCAGCAGCTTGCGGACAGGGAGGTACGAGCAGTACTTC. Its translation: CASSLRTGRYEQYF.

This clone was picked up a small number of times. This sequence joins TRBV9 and TRBJ1-3, with 8 bases aligning to TRBD1. J lost 0 bases, V lost 1 base, and 6 bases had no gene match. The CDR3 totals 17 residues. In germline, CDR1 is SGDLS, CDR2 YYNGEE. The CDR3 loop reads CASSVQGADLSGNTIYF. The CDR3 DNA is TGTGCCAGCAGCGTACAGGGGGCGGACCTCTCTGGAAACACCATATATTTT.

The rearrangement uses TRBV5-1 and TRBJ2-5; the D gene is possibly TRBD2 (5 bases). Trimming cost V 5 bases and J 0 bases, with 17 bases left between them. Germline V CDR1 and CDR2: SGHRS, YFSETQ. This CDR3 region has 16 residues. CDR3 DNA: TGCGCCAGCAGTTACCGACCCCAGACTAACCAAGAGACCCAGTACTTC. Translated, it gives CASSYRPQTNQETQYF.

The chain has TRBV19 and TRBJ1-1; D gene ambiguous. Trimming pared 5 bases from V and 1 base from J, leaving 14 bases between. The CDR3 spans 15 residues. In germline, CDR1 is LNHDA, CDR2 SQIVND (reference sequence). The CDR3 spells CASSLVSGSNTEAFF. In DNA form, the CDR3 reads TGTGCCAGTAGTCTCGTCTCCGGTTCGAACACTGAAGCTTTCTTT. The full variable domain, in which reference TRBV19 and TRBJ1-1 provide the parts outside the CDR3, is DGGITQSPKYLFRKEGQNVTLSCEQNLNHDAMYWYRQDPGQGLRLIYYSQIVNDFQKGDIAEGYSVSREKKESFPLTVTSAQKNPTAFYLCASSLVSGSNTEAFFGQGTRLTVV.

The chain uses TRBV10-3 and TRBJ2-1; TRBD2 is a possible D gene (5 bases). Germline loops: CDR1 ENHRY, CDR2 SYGVKD. V lost 3 bases and J 4 bases, leaving 13 bases between the germline ends. CDR3 length: 15 amino acids. Written as DNA, the CDR3 is TGTGCCATCAGTGACGGGGAGCGGATTTACAATGAGCAGTTCTTC. This gives the protein CAISDGERIYNEQFF.

The chain carries TRBV5-4 and TRBJ2-1; 8 bases are a match to TRBD2. The junction had 16 bases not matched to a gene; V was cut back by 0 bases and J by 5 bases. The CDR3 spans 19 residues. Looked up from germline, CDR1 is SGHNT and CDR2 is YYREEE (reference sequence). CDR3 bases: TGTGCCAGCAGCTTGGGCAGGGGTTCTAGCGGGTCGAATAACAATGAGCAGTTCTTC. It encodes CASSLGRGSSGSNNNEQFF. The whole variable domain, remainder taken from reference TRBV5-4 and TRBJ2-1, is ETGVTQSPTHLIKTRGQQVTLRCSSQSGHNTVSWYQQALGQGPQFIFQYYREEENGRGNFPPRFSGLQFPNYSSELNVNALELDDSALYLCASSLGRGSSGSNNNEQFFGPGTRLTVL.

This chain uses TRBV4-1 with TRBJ1-2; no clear D. This CDR3 comprises 16 residues. The germline gives CDR1 MGHRA, CDR2 YSYEKL. Trimming stripped 0 bases from V and 0 bases from J, with 11 bases between. CDR3 sequence reads: CASSQEWNSPNYGYTF. CDR3 coding DNA: TGCGCCAGCAGCCAAGAATGGAACAGTCCTAACTATGGCTACACCTTC.

CDR3 sequence (DNA): TGTGCCAGCAGCTTCCGGAGGACTAGCGGGAGTTACAATGAGCAGTTCTTC. It is translated as CASSFRRTSGSYNEQFF. The genes are TRBV11-3 and TRBJ2-1; TRBD2 matches at 13 bases. Trimming took 3 bases from V and 4 from J; bases not matched to a gene: 6. The CDR3 length is 17 residues. Germline values: CDR1 SGHNT, CDR2 YENEEA.